This T cell receptor beta chain was recovered during a study of blood T cell repertoires in COVID-19. Study overall: Acute and convalescent COVID-19 samples came from the United States, Italy and Spain. T cells, B-cell-depleted T cells, or PBMCs supplied cDNA or gDNA.

The germline V and J ends were trimmed by 5 bases and 1 base, with 12 bases remaining between them. The CDR3 totals 15 residues. From germline, CDR1 is SEHNR and CDR2 FQNEAQ (reference sequence). How the authors handled the data: Estimation of nucleated cell counts relied on the amplification of reference gene primers. The table came from immunoSEQ multiplex PCR; TCRdb's copy has only in-frame clones and leaves some out. V and J calls and clone size follow that table, whereas D and trimming were derived from the DNA. The sample shows 200,000 to 250,000 clones, about 90% of them seen only once. V is TRBV7-9 and J is TRBJ1-5; perhaps TRBD1 as D (6 bases). This clonotype originated in a woman aged 55-70 years with acute or convalescent COVID-19. The specimen sequenced was peripheral blood. The CDR3 nucleotides are TGTGCCAGCAGCCTCGGACAGATCAGCAATCAGCCCCAGCATTTT. Amino acid sequence: CASSLGQISNQPQHF.